The present entry profiles one TCR beta chain with its context. Its target is not known. The CDR3 consists of 15 residues. V lost 2 bases, J lost 6 bases, and 9 bases stayed unmatched. Looked up from germline, CDR1 is SEHNR and CDR2 is FQNEAQ (reference sequence). The sample belongs to a study of T cell responses to AZD1222 COVID-19 vaccine. The assay was immunoSEQ multiplex PCR, and TCRdb's table has in-frame clones only and misses some. The data contain about 100,000 clones, about 87% of them singletons. Study results and limitations: Increases in Spike-specific TCR breadth and depth were seen after two AZD1222 doses. Repertoires were collected only later (after the peak T cell response had occurred). The donor cohort was predominantly white British with a female majority, and clonal diversity may have been underestimated.

The rearrangement uses TRBV7-9 and TRBJ2-7; 8 nucleotides match TRBD1. The clonotype comes from an adult in good health. The sample here was peripheral blood, taken on day 0 of MenACWY control vaccination. CDR3 sequence: CASSLSRQGAGEQYF. CDR3 DNA sequence: TGTGCCAGCAGCTTAAGTCGGCAGGGGGCAGGCGAGCAGTACTTC.